The T cell receptor (beta chain) under discussion was sequenced for a study of molecular identifiers for immune sequencing clone quantification. Findings of the study overall: In a background of about 900,000 naive cells, spiked Jurkat TCR RNA from one cell was reportedly detectable. Naive cells had under 1% of molecules in clones above 20 RNA copies, effectors over 97%.

Using a CD8+CD4-CCR7+CD45RA+ phenotype, naive CD8 T cells were sorted. Preparation of the bulk TCR libraries relied on previously described methods and listed TCR primers. TCRdb used MiXCR to reprocess the PCR reads, holding one entry per CDR3 protein. This sample yields over 600,000 distinct CDR3 sequences, of which around 20% are seen a single time; roughly 0.83% belongs to the top ten. For this clonotype: The target antigen is unknown. This sequence may be a read error, since a much larger clone differs from it by one base.

Germline loops: CDR1 MRHNA, CDR2 SNTAGT. The CDR3 spans 13 residues. The sequence was obtained from a human donor in good health. Some libraries in this study had Jurkat cell RNA spiked in. The chain combines TRBV6-4 with TRBJ2-2, with a possible D match to TRBD1 (6 bases). Sequenced: naive CD8+ T cells from blood, with Jurkat cell RNA spiked in. Stated subset: FACS-sorted CD8+CD4-CCR7+CD45RA+ naive T cells. CDR3 residues: CASKGENTGKLFF. CDR3 DNA sequence: TGTGCCAGCAAGGGGGAGAACACCGGGAAGCTGTTTTTT.